This TCR beta chain stems from a study of blood T cell repertoires in COVID-19. About the study: The study drew acute and convalescent COVID-19 samples from the United States, Italy and Spain.

TCRdb's table, derived via immunoSEQ multiplex PCR, lists solely in-frame clones and lacks some. The profile shows about 240,000 clones, around 85% of them singletons. Residents of about two dozen US areas, aged roughly 18 to 95 years, made up the participants. The junction had 10 bases not matched to a gene; V was cut back by 4 bases and J by 5 bases. Germline CDR1 reads SGHRS; CDR2 reads YFSETQ. The CDR3 spans 16 residues. The V gene is TRBV5-1, the J gene TRBJ2-2; 8 bases map to TRBD1. The sequence was collected from a woman aged 40 to 49 with acute COVID-19. The sample comprised PBMCs or T cells enriched from blood (not recorded which). The chain's CDR3 is CASSRLQGASTGELFF. The CDR3 DNA reads as TGCGCCAGCAGCCGTCTCCAGGGGGCAAGTACCGGGGAGCTGTTTTTT.